The source of this T cell receptor beta chain is a study of cytomegalovirus exposure and HLA in healthy donors. Study results and limitations: In a later analysis, TCR association rates varied by HLA locus: DRB1 most, HLA-C fewest.

Amplification used 60 Vbeta primers and 13 Jbeta primers. Clones were read by immunoSEQ multiplex PCR, and TCRdb kept only the in-frame ones, dropping some. The sample records some 66,000 clones, around 78% being singletons. CDR3 length equals 15 residues. Trimming left V 5 bases short and J 0 bases short, with 11 bases between. CDR1 MDHEN and CDR2 SYDVKM come from the germline V gene. With respect to this clone: Antigen: not known.

Material: PBMCs. The V and J genes are TRBV28 and TRBJ2-1; D remains ambiguous. This TCR was sampled from a man aged 40-49 years in good health and CMV-seronegative. Here the CDR3 reads CASSVSVNSYNEQFF. The CDR3 coding sequence is TGTGCCAGCAGTGTCTCAGTGAACTCCTACAATGAGCAGTTCTTC. Filled out from reference TRBV28 and TRBJ2-1, the complete variable domain reads DVKVTQSSRYLVKRTGEKVFLECVQDMDHENMFWYRQDPGLGLRLIYFSYDVKMKEKGDIPEGYSVSREKKERFSLILESASTNQTSMYLCASSVSVNSYNEQFFGPGTRLTVL.